These 20 T cell receptor beta chains came from one sample sequenced in a study of blood T cell repertoires in COVID-19. Data came from immunoSEQ multiplex PCR; TCRdb stores just in-frame clones and leaves some out. This repertoire shows some 130,000 clones, around 85% found once; its top ten account for approximately 16%. Sequenced input: peripheral blood. These receptor sequences come from a woman between 50 and 59 years old with acute or convalescent COVID-19.

This chain connects TRBV28 to TRBJ2-7; 12 positions match TRBD1. Trimming at V came to 5 bases and at J to 0 bases, leaving 17 bases not matched to a gene. The CDR3 has 20 amino acids. CDR1 is MDHEN, CDR2 SYDVKM, per germline. The CDR3 DNA sequence: TGTGCCAGCAGTAAACGGGGTAAGGGACAGGGGGCTCTCGGCTCCTACGAGCAGTACTTC. The encoded protein is CASSKRGKGQGALGSYEQYF.

The V gene is TRBV3-1 (or the pseudogene TRBV3-2), the J gene TRBJ1-5; no clear D. The ends were cut back, 6 bases at V and 0 bases at J, with 9 bases in the middle. Germline V gives CDR1 LGHDT, CDR2 YNNKEL (reference sequence). The CDR3 has 14 amino acids. CDR3 sequence: CASSRGVSNQPQHF. In nucleotides, the CDR3 is TGTGCCAGCAGTCGAGGAGTTAGCAATCAGCCCCAGCATTTT.

The rearrangement joins TRBV19 to TRBJ2-3; 12 bases agree with TRBD1. V lost 5 bases to trimming and J lost 2 bases; unmatched junction nucleotides: 5. The CDR3 totals 16 residues. CDR1 is LNHDA and CDR2 is SQIVND in the germline V gene (reference sequence). The CDR3 sequence: CASSRDRGRVTDTQYF. CDR3 nucleotide sequence: TGTGCCAGTAGTCGGGACAGGGGGCGGGTCACAGATACGCAGTATTTT.

The chain links TRBV5-1 to TRBJ2-5; 8 positions match TRBD1. The CDR3 length is 15 residues. Germline CDR1 SGHRS, CDR2 YFSETQ. Losses at the gene ends were 1 base for V and 2 bases for J; bases not matched to a gene: 4. CDR3: CASSLTGGSQETQYF. CDR3 DNA sequence: TGCGCCAGCAGCTTGACAGGGGGTTCACAAGAGACCCAGTACTTC. The variable domain in full, completed from reference TRBV5-1 and TRBJ2-5, reads KAGVTQTPRYLIKTRGQQVTLSCSPISGHRSVSWYQQTPGQGLQFLFEYFSETQRNKGNFPGRFSGRQFSNSRSEMNVSTLELGDSALYLCASSLTGGSQETQYFGPGTRLLVL.

The chain carries TRBV18 and TRBJ2-7; 7 bases align to TRBD1. The germline gives CDR1 KGHSH, CDR2 LQKENI. The trim removed 2 bases at V and 4 bases at J, leaving 8 bases unmatched. The CDR3 length is 15 residues. The CDR3 DNA follows: TGTGCCAGCTCACCATTCGGGACAGACGGATACGAGCAGTACTTC. It yields the protein CASSPFGTDGYEQYF.

The chain joins TRBV4-2 to TRBJ2-1, with 7 bases that match TRBD1. V gave up 1 base and J gave up 7 bases; unmatched junction bases: 10. The CDR3 length is 16 residues. Per germline, CDR1 LGHNA and CDR2 YNFKEQ. The CDR3 nucleotides are TGTGCCAGCAGCCAAGGACCCGGACAGGCCGTAAATGAGCAGTTCTTC. It translates to CASSQGPGQAVNEQFF.

This chain joins TRBV9 and TRBJ2-2, with D possibly TRBD2 on 6 matching bases. This CDR3 region has 12 residues. V gave up 7 bases and J gave up 7 bases, with 11 bases separating them. Germline values: CDR1 SGDLS, CDR2 YYNGEE. The CDR3 bases are TGTGCCAGCGCCCCCGGGGGCGGGGAGCTGTTTTTT. This encodes CASAPGGGELFF.

This chain connects TRBV6-5 to TRBJ2-5; TRBD1 matches at 8 bases. V was pared by 3 bases and J by 4 bases, with 7 bases of the junction left unmatched. Per the germline V gene, CDR1 is MNHEY and CDR2 is SVGAGI. This CDR3 region has 15 residues. The CDR3 sequence is CASSYRGQGRETQYF. As DNA, the CDR3 is TGTGCCAGCAGTTATCGCGGACAGGGCAGAGAGACCCAGTACTTC.

The gene calls are TRBV7-3 and TRBJ2-7; perhaps TRBD2 as D (5 bases). The CDR3 totals 14 residues. The V gene's germline CDR1 is SGHTA and CDR2 FQGTGA. Trimming removed 2 bases from V and 1 base from J, with 9 bases in between. The CDR3 bases are TGTGCCAGCAGCTTATCTCCGGGATCCTACGAGCAGTACTTC. It is translated as CASSLSPGSYEQYF. Combining the CDR3 with reference TRBV7-3 and TRBJ2-7 gives the whole variable domain GAGVSQTPSNKVTEKGKYVELRCDPISGHTALYWYRQSLGQGPEFLIYFQGTGAADDSGLPNDRFFAVRPEGSVSTLKIQRTERGDSAVYLCASSLSPGSYEQYFGPGTRLTVT.

The chain has TRBV2 and TRBJ1-5; D might be TRBD1 (6 bases). V dropped 4 bases and J dropped 4 bases, with 11 bases sitting between them. The CDR3 is 14 residues long. CDR1 is SNHLY, CDR2 FYNNEI, per germline. The CDR3 loop is CASSGGGANQPQHF. CDR3 in DNA: TGTGCCAGCAGTGGAGGGGGGGCAAATCAGCCCCAGCATTTT.

This clone was counted once. The chain links TRBV6-6 to TRBJ1-5; 8 nucleotides match TRBD1. The CDR3 length is 16 residues. Germline CDR1 and CDR2: MNHNY and SVGAGI (reference sequence). V gave up 4 bases and J gave up 1 base; unmatched junction bases: 6. The CDR3 here is CASSSFQGASNQPQHF. The CDR3 region has the DNA TGTGCCAGCAGTTCCTTCCAGGGGGCGAGCAATCAGCCCCAGCATTTT.

The chain links TRBV29-1 to TRBJ1-2; D perhaps matches TRBD1 (5 bases). V lost 1 base and J lost 3, with 12 bases in between. Looked up from germline, CDR1 is SQVTM and CDR2 is ANQGSEA. The CDR3 consists of 14 residues. The CDR3 DNA reads as TGCAGCGTTGAAGGCGGCAGGGTGGACTATGGCTACACCTTC. As protein: CSVEGGRVDYGYTF.

This sequence joins TRBV11-2 and TRBJ2-3; TRBD2 aligns across 11 bases. CDR1 is SGHAT, CDR2 FQNNGV, per germline. The CDR3 spans 16 residues. The J segment lost 6 bases and the V segment lost 1 base, leaving 6 bases of the junction unmatched. This CDR3 is CASSLGTSGREDTQYF. DNA of the CDR3: TGTGCCAGCAGCTTAGGGACTAGCGGGCGTGAGGATACGCAGTATTTT.

The CDR3 DNA reads TGTGCCTGGAGACTGGGGGGGACAGGGGTCGGATATGGCTACACCTTC. The encoded protein is CAWRLGGTGVGYGYTF. The V gene is TRBV30, the J gene TRBJ1-2; 10 positions agree with TRBD1. V trimming: 3 bases; J trimming: 5 bases; junction bases outside the gene matches: 12. The CDR3 has 16 amino acids. Germline CDR1 and CDR2: GTSNPN and SVGIG (reference sequence).

This clone appeared a few times. J is TRBJ2-3 and V is TRBV6-4; D is possibly TRBD2 (7 bases). V lost 2 bases and J lost 2, with 11 bases in between. Germline loops: CDR1 MRHNA, CDR2 SNTAGT. This CDR3 is 15 amino acids long. Written as DNA, the CDR3 is TGTGCCAGCAGTGACGGCGGGGGCACCACAGATACGCAGTATTTT. This encodes CASSDGGGTTDTQYF.

The chain uses TRBV2 and TRBJ1-3, with D possibly TRBD1 on 6 matching bases. There are 16 residues in the CDR3. V was shortened by 5 bases and J by 0 bases, with 14 bases between the two germline ends. Germline V gene sequence: CDR1 SNHLY, CDR2 FYNNEI. The CDR3 region has the DNA TGTGCCAGCAGTCCCCCCAGGGACAACTCTGGAAACACCATATATTTT. It is translated as CASSPPRDNSGNTIYF. The entire variable domain, with the rest obtained from reference TRBV2 and TRBJ1-3, is as follows: EPEVTQTPSHQVTQMGQEVILRCVPISNHLYFYWYRQILGQKVEFLVSFYNNEISEKSEIFDDQFSVERPDGSNFTLKIRSTKLEDSAMYFCASSPPRDNSGNTIYFGEGSWLTVV.

This chain connects TRBV21-1 to TRBJ2-1; the table gives TRBD2 as D, unverified against the DNA. TRBV21-1 is annotated as a pseudogene. CDR3 size: 18 residues. DNA for the CDR3: TGTGCCCCCAAGGGTTCTAGCGGGGGCCAAAGCTCCTACAATGAGCAGTTCTTC. Translated, it gives CAPKGSSGGQSSYNEQFF.

J is TRBJ1-5 and V is TRBV19; possible D gene TRBD1, 6 bases. Trimming removed 0 bases at V and 4 bases at J, with 13 bases between. The CDR3 is 16 residues long. The germline gives CDR1 LNHDA, CDR2 SQIVND (reference sequence). CDR3 sequence (DNA): TGTGCCAGTAGTATAGAACAGGGCGGGGGGAATCAGCCCCAGCATTTT. Translated, it gives CASSIEQGGGNQPQHF.

The chain combines TRBV5-8 with TRBJ2-2, with a tentative D call TRBD2 (5 bases). V was cut by 0 bases and J by 5 bases, with 11 bases left in between. CDR1 is SGHTS and CDR2 is YDEGEE in the germline V gene. This CDR3 is built from 15 residues. The CDR3 loop reads CASSLEGVGTGELFF. For the CDR3, the DNA is TGTGCCAGCAGCTTGGAGGGAGTAGGGACCGGGGAGCTGTTTTTT.

V usage is TRBV27 and J usage is TRBJ2-1, with 10 bases lining up with TRBD2. CDR3 length equals 16 residues. Germline CDR1 and CDR2: MNHEY and SMNVEV (reference sequence). The V segment lost 3 bases and the J segment 4 bases; nucleotides outside the gene matches: 6. The CDR3 is CASSFQRGGSYNEQFF. The CDR3 bases are TGTGCCAGCAGTTTCCAGCGGGGGGGCTCGTACAATGAGCAGTTCTTC.